These 20 T cell receptor beta chains were sequenced from one sample in a study of breast tumors, draining lymph nodes, adjacent tissues. TCRdb re-called the multiplex PCR reads with MiXCR, one entry per CDR3 protein. Among tens of thousands of distinct CDR3 sequences listed, 35% to 50% were seen once. Input material: breast tumor tissue. The receptors stem from a female donor with breast cancer. Some clones in this sample may be carry-over from other donors' samples.

This clonotype has ten or more counts. This may stem from a read error, because a much larger clone lies one nucleotide away. The chain has TRBV20-1 and TRBJ2-1, with TRBD1 matching 10 bases. Germline CDR1 is DFQATT and CDR2 is SNEGSKA (reference sequence). Germline trimming cut 6 bases from V and 9 bases from J; bases unmatched to any gene: 11. CDR3 length: 14 residues. In DNA form, the CDR3 reads TGCAGTGCCGACCGGGACAGGGGAGGGACTGAGCAGTTCTTC. This sequence encodes CSADRDRGGTEQFF.

At least ten counts were recorded for this clonotype. The CDR3 reads CSAQNAGTPSSYNSPLHF. DNA for the CDR3: TGCAGTGCCCAAAATGCGGGGACACCAAGCTCCTATAATTCACCCCTCCACTTT. The V gene is TRBV20-1, the J gene TRBJ1-6; D may be TRBD1 (6 bases). CDR1 is DFQATT and CDR2 is SNEGSKA in the germline V gene (reference sequence). The CDR3 is 18 amino acids. The ends were cut back, 6 bases at V and 0 bases at J, with 21 bases in the middle.

This clonotype was seen a few times. This rearrangement joins TRBV6-2 or TRBV6-3 to TRBJ2-6; either TRBD1 or TRBD2 may fit D (5 bases each). The length of the CDR3 is 16 residues. The germline gives CDR1 MNHEY, CDR2 SVGEGT. Trimming took off 5 bases at V and 0 bases at J, with 11 bases between the two ends. The CDR3 sequence is CASSPGPGSGANVLTF. Written as DNA, the CDR3 is TGTGCCAGCAGTCCGGGGCCCGGCTCTGGGGCCAACGTCCTGACTTTC.

The chain recombines TRBV6-4 with TRBJ2-3, with 7 bases fitting TRBD2. The germline gives CDR1 MRHNA, CDR2 SNTAGT. Germline trimming cut 10 bases from V and 3 bases from J; bases unmatched to any gene: 19. This CDR3 is built from 17 residues. CDR3 in DNA: TGTGCCATCGTATCCCTCGAGGGCGGGGGTGGAACAGATACGCAGTATTTT. Translation gives CAIVSLEGGGGTDTQYF.

In this sample, this clonotype turned up many times. This sequence joins TRBV10-2 and TRBJ2-3; a weak D match, TRBD1 (6 bases). The CDR3 is 14 residues long. V was shortened by 8 bases and J by 2 bases, with 14 bases between the two germline ends. The germline CDR1 and CDR2 sequences are WSHSY and SAAADI. The CDR3 DNA reads TGCGCCAGCGCACAGGGACCCCCCACAGATACGCAGTATTTT. Its protein product is CASAQGPPTDTQYF.

This clonotype was picked up a small number of times. The chain couples TRBV3-2 to TRBJ2-5; the D call of TRBD1 is as the table states it, not checked on the DNA. TRBV3-2 is a listed pseudogene. This CDR3 contains 16 residues. The CDR3 nucleotides read TGTGCCAGCAGCCATCCAGAACCGGACAGCCAAGAGACCCAGTACTTC. Translating it yields CASSHPEPDSQETQYF.

This clonotype was observed at least ten times. J is TRBJ2-1 and V is TRBV5-5; 8 positions agree with TRBD1. Looked up from germline, CDR1 is SGHKS and CDR2 is YYEKEE (reference sequence). Trimming at V came to 4 bases and at J to 4 bases, leaving 13 bases not matched to a gene. The length of the CDR3 is 17 residues. CDR3 residues: CASSTQGGHGYYNEQFF. The CDR3 DNA reads as TGTGCCAGCAGCACACAGGGGGGCCATGGTTATTACAATGAGCAGTTCTTC.

This clonotype was recorded many times. This chain joins TRBV4-1 and TRBJ1-4; no firm D call. Germline CDR1 is MGHRA and CDR2 is YSYEKL. The CDR3 is made up of 15 amino acids. V dropped 1 base and J dropped 6 bases, with 12 bases sitting between them. The CDR3 spells CASSQGVVWDEKLFF. CDR3 bases: TGCGCCAGCAGCCAAGGGGTTGTATGGGATGAAAAACTGTTTTTT.

This clonotype is labeled as medium-sized (0.01 to 0.1%). This chain's CDR3 is CASSEEWGVAGYTF. As DNA, the CDR3 is TGTGCCAGCAGTGAAGAATGGGGAGTAGCTGGCTACACCTTC. V is TRBV2 and J is TRBJ1-2, with D unresolved. Germline assignment: CDR1 SNHLY and CDR2 FYNNEI. The CDR3 contains 14 residues. V was cut by 1 base and J by 7 bases, with 13 bases left in between.

This clonotype was seen at least ten times. In nucleotides, the CDR3 is TGTGCCAGCAGTCCCCCCCCAGGGAATTCTTCACCCCTCCACTTT. It translates to CASSPPPGNSSPLHF. The rearrangement links TRBV28 to TRBJ1-6; D possibly corresponds to TRBD1 (5 bases). The CDR3 totals 15 residues. V lost 5 bases and J lost 9, with 17 bases in between. From germline, CDR1 is MDHEN and CDR2 SYDVKM.

This clonotype was counted ten times or more. The chain combines TRBV6-2 or TRBV6-3 with TRBJ2-2, with 9 bases that match TRBD2. Germline-derived CDR1 and CDR2 are MNHEY and SVGEGT. V lost 2 bases and J lost 5; bases outside the gene matches: 9. This CDR3 has 17 residues. The CDR3 is CASSYPGLASGTGELFF. The CDR3 DNA follows: TGTGCCAGCAGTTACCCGGGACTAGCCTCGGGGACCGGGGAGCTGTTTTTT.

In its sample, this clonotype was seen many times. The rearrangement uses TRBV6-1 and TRBJ1-3, with unresolved D. In germline, CDR1 is MNHNS, CDR2 SASEGT. The CDR3 consists of 16 residues. Trimming pared 4 bases from V and 4 bases from J, leaving 17 bases between. The DNA for the CDR3 is TGTGCCAGCAGTGGGGCGGCCCCCAGTGGGGGAAACACCATATATTTT. Translated: CASSGAAPSGGNTIYF.

For this clonotype: The CDR3 carries no conserved terminal phenylalanine or tryptophan, so it likely arises from a read error. The chain carries TRBV9 and TRBJ2-1, with D perhaps matching TRBD1 (6 bases). Germline V lookup: CDR1 SGDLS, CDR2 YYNGEE. The CDR3 contains 18 residues. The CDR3 bases are TGTGCCAGCAGCGAAGGGGGTTGGGGTCTGGGCTCCTCCAATGAGCAGTTCTGC. It codes for CASSEGGWGLGSSNEQFC.

This clonotype was detected ten times or more. CDR3 sequence reads: CASSLEGFLESNQPQHF. CDR3 nucleotides: TGTGCCAGCAGCTTAGAAGGGTTTCTCGAGAGCAATCAGCCCCAGCATTTT. The chain combines TRBV7-3 with TRBJ1-5; D not certain. The CDR3 consists of 17 residues. The V end lost 2 bases, the J end lost 1 base, and 15 bases lay between the germline ends. The germline V gene encodes CDR1 SGHTA and CDR2 FQGTGA. The whole variable domain, filled in from reference TRBV7-3 and TRBJ1-5, reads GAGVSQTPSNKVTEKGKYVELRCDPISGHTALYWYRQSLGQGPEFLIYFQGTGAADDSGLPNDRFFAVRPEGSVSTLKIQRTERGDSAVYLCASSLEGFLESNQPQHFGDGTRLSIL.

Of note for this clonotype: Relative to the germline gene, one junction end is altered; a read error may explain this. The gene calls are TRBV27 and TRBJ2-7, with D maybe TRBD1 (7 bases). The CDR3 covers 13 residues. CDR1 is MNHEY and CDR2 is SMNVEV in the germline V gene (reference sequence). CDR3 amino acids: CASSLMTGTEQHF. CDR3 nucleotide sequence: TGTGCCAGCAGTTTAATGACAGGGACTGAGCAGCACTTC.

At least ten counts were recorded for this clonotype. The gene calls are TRBV7-2 and TRBJ2-3; weak D call: TRBD1 (5 bases). V was cut by 3 bases and J by 1 base, with 11 bases left in between. CDR1 is SGHTA, CDR2 FQGNSA, per germline. The CDR3 is 15 amino acids. CDR3 DNA: TGTGCCAGCAGCTTTTTGGGGCCTGGCACAGATACGCAGTATTTT. It specifies CASSFLGPGTDTQYF.

This clonotype has ten or more counts. At one end the junction does not follow the germline gene, possibly because of a read error. V gene TRBV6-2 or TRBV6-3 combines with J gene TRBJ1-5; the D is unclear. CDR3 length: 14 amino acids. Per the germline V gene, CDR1 is MNHEY and CDR2 is SVGEGT. The CDR3 region is CASSSMDGNRPQHF. DNA of the CDR3: TGTGCCAGCAGTTCCATGGACGGGAATCGGCCCCAGCATTTT.

The chain carries TRBV25-1 and TRBJ2-3; 10 bases line up with TRBD2. Germline loops: CDR1 MGHDK, CDR2 SYGVNS. V shed 3 bases and J 8 bases; nucleotides not matched to a gene: 11. The CDR3 runs to 16 residues. CDR3 coding DNA: TGTGCCAGCAGTGACCCAACCCTAGCGGGAGTGGGTACGCAGTATTTT. This encodes CASSDPTLAGVGTQYF.

In regard to this clonotype: A read error may account for a junction end that differs from germline. The V call is TRBV12-3 or TRBV12-4, the J call TRBJ1-1; TRBD1 is a possible D gene (5 bases). The CDR3 has 17 amino acids. The CDR3 DNA is TGTGCCGGCAGTTTCCACCCGGGGGTCGGAGGGAACACTGAAGCTTTCTTT. Its protein is CAGSFHPGVGGNTEAFF.

A note on this clonotype: A much larger clone lies a single base off, so this may be a read error. This chain uses TRBV20-1 with TRBJ1-3; no definite D call. Germline V CDR1 and CDR2: DFQATT, SNEGSKA (reference sequence). This CDR3 contains 14 residues. This chain's CDR3 is CSARAERRGTTIYF. The CDR3, as DNA: TGCAGTGCTAGAGCCGAGAGGAGAGGAACCACCATATATTTT.